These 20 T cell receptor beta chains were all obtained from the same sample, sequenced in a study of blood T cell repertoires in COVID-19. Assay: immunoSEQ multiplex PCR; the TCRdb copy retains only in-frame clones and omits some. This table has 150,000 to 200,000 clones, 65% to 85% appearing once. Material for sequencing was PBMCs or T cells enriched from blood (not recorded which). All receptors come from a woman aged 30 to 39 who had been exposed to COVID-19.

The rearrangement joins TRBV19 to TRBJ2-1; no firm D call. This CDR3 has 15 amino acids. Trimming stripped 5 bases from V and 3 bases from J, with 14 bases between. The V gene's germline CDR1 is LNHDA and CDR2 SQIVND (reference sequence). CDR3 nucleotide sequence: TGTGCCAGTAGTTCTTCCGATTCCAGCTACAATGAGCAGTTCTTC. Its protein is CASSSSDSSYNEQFF.

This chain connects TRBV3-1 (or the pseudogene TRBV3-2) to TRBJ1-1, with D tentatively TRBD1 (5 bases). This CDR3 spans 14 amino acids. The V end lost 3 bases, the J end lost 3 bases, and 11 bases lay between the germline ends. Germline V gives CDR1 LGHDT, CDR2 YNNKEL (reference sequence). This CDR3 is CASSHGQWDTEAFF. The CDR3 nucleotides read TGTGCCAGCAGCCATGGACAATGGGACACTGAAGCTTTCTTT.

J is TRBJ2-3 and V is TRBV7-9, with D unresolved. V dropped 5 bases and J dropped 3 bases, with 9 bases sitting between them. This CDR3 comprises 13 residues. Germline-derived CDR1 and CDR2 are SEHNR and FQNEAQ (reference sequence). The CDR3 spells CASSPSETDTQYF. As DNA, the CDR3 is TGTGCCAGCAGCCCCAGCGAGACAGATACGCAGTATTTT. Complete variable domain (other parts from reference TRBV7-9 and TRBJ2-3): DTGVSQNPRHKITKRGQNVTFRCDPISEHNRLYWYRQTLGQGPEFLTYFQNEAQLEKSRLLSDRFSAERPKGSFSTLEIQRTEQGDSAMYLCASSPSETDTQYFGPGTRLTVL.

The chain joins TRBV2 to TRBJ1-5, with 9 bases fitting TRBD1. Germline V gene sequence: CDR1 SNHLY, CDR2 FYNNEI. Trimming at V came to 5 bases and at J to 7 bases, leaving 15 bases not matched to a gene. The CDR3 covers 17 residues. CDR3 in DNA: TGTGCCAGCAGTCCCCGGGACAGGGAGGTCGGGCGGCAGCCCCAGCATTTT. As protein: CASSPRDREVGRQPQHF.

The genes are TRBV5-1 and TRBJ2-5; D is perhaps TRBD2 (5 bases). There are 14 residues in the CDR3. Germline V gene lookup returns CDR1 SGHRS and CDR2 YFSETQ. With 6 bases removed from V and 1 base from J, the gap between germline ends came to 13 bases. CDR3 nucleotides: TGCGCCAGCAATACTGGGAGAGCCCAAGAGACCCAGTACTTC. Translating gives CASNTGRAQETQYF.

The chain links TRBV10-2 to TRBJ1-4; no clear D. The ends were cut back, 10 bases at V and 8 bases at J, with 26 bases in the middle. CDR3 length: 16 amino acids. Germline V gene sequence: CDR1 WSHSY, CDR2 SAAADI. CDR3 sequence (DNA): TGCGCCACCCCACCTTACCTCCCCCCCGGTTTGGAAAAACTGTTTTTT. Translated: CATPPYLPPGLEKLFF.

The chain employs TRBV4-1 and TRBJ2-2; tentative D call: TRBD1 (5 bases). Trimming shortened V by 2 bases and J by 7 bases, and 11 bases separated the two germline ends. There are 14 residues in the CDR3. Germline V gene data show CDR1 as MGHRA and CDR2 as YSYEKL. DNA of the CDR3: TGCGCCAGCAGCCAAATCCAGGGAAACGGGGAGCTGTTTTTT. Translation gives CASSQIQGNGELFF.

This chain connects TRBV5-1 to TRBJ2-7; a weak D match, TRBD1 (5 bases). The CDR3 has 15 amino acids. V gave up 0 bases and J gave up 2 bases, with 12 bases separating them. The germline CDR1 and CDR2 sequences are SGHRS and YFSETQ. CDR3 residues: CASSLEPGPAYEQYF. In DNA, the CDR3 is TGCGCCAGCAGCTTGGAGCCAGGGCCGGCCTACGAGCAGTACTTC.

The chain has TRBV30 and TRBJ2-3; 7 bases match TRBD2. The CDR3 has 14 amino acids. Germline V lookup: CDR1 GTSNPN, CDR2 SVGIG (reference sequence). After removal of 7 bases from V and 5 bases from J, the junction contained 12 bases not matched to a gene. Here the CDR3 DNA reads TGTGCCTCGGCTAGGACGGGGGGAAGAGATACGCAGTATTTT. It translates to CASARTGGRDTQYF.

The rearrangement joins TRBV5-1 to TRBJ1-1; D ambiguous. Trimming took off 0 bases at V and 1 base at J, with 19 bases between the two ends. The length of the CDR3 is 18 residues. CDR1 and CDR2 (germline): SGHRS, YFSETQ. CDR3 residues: CASSLDTPRRSQNTEAFF. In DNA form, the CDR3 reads TGCGCCAGCAGCTTGGATACCCCGCGAAGGAGTCAGAACACTGAAGCTTTCTTT.

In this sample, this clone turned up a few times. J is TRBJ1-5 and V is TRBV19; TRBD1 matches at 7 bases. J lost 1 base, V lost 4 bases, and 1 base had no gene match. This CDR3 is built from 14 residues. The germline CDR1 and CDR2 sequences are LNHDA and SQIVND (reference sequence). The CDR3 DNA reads TGTGCCAGTAGTAGACAGGGAAGCAATCAGCCCCAGCATTTT. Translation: CASSRQGSNQPQHF.

CDR3 coding DNA: TGTGCCAGCAGCAACGGGATAAGTAAAGGTCAGCCCCAGCATTTT. It translates to CASSNGISKGQPQHF. This chain joins TRBV6-5 and TRBJ1-5; D is unresolved. Looked up from germline, CDR1 is MNHEY and CDR2 is SVGAGI. The V and J ends lost 6 bases and 6 bases respectively, with 18 bases between them. This CDR3 is built from 15 residues.

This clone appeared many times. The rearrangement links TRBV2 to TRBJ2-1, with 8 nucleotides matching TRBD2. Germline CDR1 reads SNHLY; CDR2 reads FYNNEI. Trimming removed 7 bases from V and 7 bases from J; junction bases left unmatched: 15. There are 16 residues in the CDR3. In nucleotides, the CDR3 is TGTGCCAGCACCCCGGGCGGGGGGCCCAGTAGGAATGAGCAGTTCTTC. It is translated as CASTPGGGPSRNEQFF.

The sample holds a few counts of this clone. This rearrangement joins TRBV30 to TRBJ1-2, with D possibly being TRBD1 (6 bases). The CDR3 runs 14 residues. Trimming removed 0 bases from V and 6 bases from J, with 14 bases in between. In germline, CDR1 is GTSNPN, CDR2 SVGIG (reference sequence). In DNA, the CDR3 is TGTGCCTGGAGTGTAGTTATGGCAGGGGATGGCTACACCTTC. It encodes CAWSVVMAGDGYTF.

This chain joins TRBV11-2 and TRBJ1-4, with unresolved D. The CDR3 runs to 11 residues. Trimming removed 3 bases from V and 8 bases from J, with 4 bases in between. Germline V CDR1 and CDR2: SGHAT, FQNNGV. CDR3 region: CASSFTEKLFF. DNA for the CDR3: TGTGCCAGCAGCTTTACAGAAAAACTGTTTTTT.

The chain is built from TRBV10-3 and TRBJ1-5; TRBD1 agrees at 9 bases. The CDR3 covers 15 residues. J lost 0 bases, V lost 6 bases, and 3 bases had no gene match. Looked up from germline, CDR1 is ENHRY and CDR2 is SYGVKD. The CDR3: CAIRQGANSNQPQHF. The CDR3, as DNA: TGTGCCATCAGACAGGGGGCGAATAGCAATCAGCCCCAGCATTTT.

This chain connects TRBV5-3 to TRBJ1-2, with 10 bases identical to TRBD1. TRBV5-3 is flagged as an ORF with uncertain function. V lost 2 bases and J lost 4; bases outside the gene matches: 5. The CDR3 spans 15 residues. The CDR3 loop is CARSFGRTGGYGYTF. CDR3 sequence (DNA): TGTGCCAGAAGCTTTGGACGGACAGGGGGCTATGGCTACACCTTC.

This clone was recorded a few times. CDR3 residues: CASSLRDRGSWNTGELFF. In DNA, the CDR3 is TGTGCCAGCAGCTTACGAGACAGGGGATCTTGGAACACCGGGGAGCTGTTTTTT. The genes are TRBV7-3 and TRBJ2-2; the match to TRBD1 covers 8 bases. Germline V gene data show CDR1 as SGHTA and CDR2 as FQGTGA. J was trimmed by 1 base and V by 2 bases; bases with no gene match: 9. The CDR3 sequence is 18 residues long.

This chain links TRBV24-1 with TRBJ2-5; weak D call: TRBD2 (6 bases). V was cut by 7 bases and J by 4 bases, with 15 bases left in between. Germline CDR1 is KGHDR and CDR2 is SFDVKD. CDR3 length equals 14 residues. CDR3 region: CATSSGLARETQYF. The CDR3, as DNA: TGTGCCACCAGCTCGGGACTGGCAAGAGAGACCCAGTACTTC.

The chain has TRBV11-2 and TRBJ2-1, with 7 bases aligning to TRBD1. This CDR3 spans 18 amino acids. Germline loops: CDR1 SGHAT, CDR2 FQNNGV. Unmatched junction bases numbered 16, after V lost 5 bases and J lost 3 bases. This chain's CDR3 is CASSNFYTGTDNYNEQFF. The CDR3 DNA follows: TGTGCCAGCAGCAATTTTTATACCGGGACAGATAACTACAATGAGCAGTTCTTC.